This T cell receptor beta chain is drawn from a study of OX40 agonist ivuxolimab in advanced cancers. The V end was cut by 1 base, the J end by 6 bases, with 7 bases between. Germline values: CDR1 SGHTA, CDR2 FQGNSA. The CDR3 totals 12 residues. Profiling relied on immunoSEQ multiplex PCR, and the TCRdb table lists in-frame clones only, not all of them. Among approximately 70,000 clones listed, more than 60% were seen once. This chain links TRBV7-2 with TRBJ2-7; D is unclear. The specimen was CD4+ or CD8+ T cells sorted from blood, collected in a trial of the OX40 agonist ivuxolimab. The source is an adult with an advanced solid tumor such as melanoma, head and neck, liver or kidney cancer. The CDR3 sequence: CASSLDLGEQYF. The CDR3 DNA sequence: TGTGCCAGCAGCTTAGATCTCGGCGAGCAGTACTTC.